This record looks at one T cell receptor (beta chain) sequence and its context. The germline V and J ends were trimmed by 0 bases and 2 bases, with 11 bases remaining between them. This CDR3 has 15 amino acids. CDR1 and CDR2 from the germline V gene are SGHNT and YYREEE (reference sequence). This sample stems from a study of blood T cell repertoires in COVID-19. Per the original data handling: How many nucleated cells were present was estimated from reference gene primer amplification. Produced via immunoSEQ multiplex PCR; TCRdb's table is partial and in-frame only. That table is the source of V, J and clone size, and D and trimming were worked out from the DNA. Seen here are about 95,000 clones, around 87% observed once, and the top ten hold 17%.

This receptor was obtained from a human donor in a cohort sampled during active COVID-19. This chain links TRBV5-4 with TRBJ1-1, with D possibly matching TRBD1 (5 bases). The sequenced material came from peripheral blood. The CDR3 sequence is CASSLAKGYNTEAFF. CDR3 DNA sequence: TGTGCCAGCAGCTTGGCCAAGGGGTATAACACTGAAGCTTTCTTT.